This T cell receptor (beta chain) appears in the sequencing data of a study of blood T cells in healthy people across ages. Per sample, a minimum of 6.5 million PBMCs were isolated. Study results and caveats: Among long-lived donors, naive CD4+ cells were more numerous and diversity higher than in aged donors.

A second PCR, run for roughly 6 to 11 cycles, used a sample-barcoded 5' primer plus a J-beta primer mix. TCRdb ran MiXCR on the 5' RACE reads and lists one entry per CDR3 protein. This table holds over 600,000 distinct CDR3 sequences, about 43% found once. Germline lookup yields CDR1 LGHDT and CDR2 YNNKEL (reference sequence). The V end was cut by 0 bases, the J end by 4 bases, with 18 bases between. The CDR3 consists of 17 residues. In the case of this clonotype: Antigen specificity is unknown.

The sequenced sample was blood. The receptor's source is an elderly man in good health. The V and J genes are TRBV3-1 and TRBJ1-2; the D gene is possibly TRBD1 (5 bases). The CDR3 bases are TGTGCCAGCAGCCAAGATTCCGGCCCGGGGCGCAGCTATGGCTACACCTTC. It yields the protein CASSQDSGPGRSYGYTF.